This TCR beta chain was sequenced in a study of T cell repertoires in aging, cancer and after chemotherapy. For the study at large: Donors were grouped into six age bands spanning 30 or younger through 70 or older.

Study-wide results and caveats: Rebound thymic output was suggested by rising median generation probability during chemotherapy in each cancer cohort. Compared with age-matched healthy donors, untreated hematological or solid cancer patients showed higher blood TCR clonality. Immunological memory after chemotherapy cannot be judged from the repertoire data.

As concerns this clonotype: Its antigen is still unknown.

Germline-derived CDR1 and CDR2 are MNHEY and SVGAGI. The CDR3 has 13 residues. Trimming removed 5 bases at V and 3 bases at J, with 11 bases between. A mixed TRB-A/B primer pool amplified rearranged TRB by multiplex touch-down PCR. TCRdb re-called the multiplex PCR reads through MiXCR, storing one row per CDR3 protein. The sample has 100 to 150 distinct CDR3 sequences, about 53% seen once. TCR beta rearrangements were amplified from peripheral blood genomic DNA. The V call is TRBV6-5, the J call TRBJ2-7; D remains unclear. The receptor's source is a human donor with a solid tumor. Material: blood. CDR3 DNA: TGTGCCAGCAGTGTTTCAGCCCACTACGAGCAGTACTTC. Residues: CASSVSAHYEQYF.